The next 8 T cell receptor beta chains were all read from a single sample in a study of T cells in Graves' hyperthyroidism and ophthalmopathy. What was amplified from RNA transcripts were TCR beta CDR3 regions. The TCR CDR3 first-round RT-PCR relied on the HTBI primer set. Via MiXCR, TCRdb re-called the multiplex PCR reads, giving one row per CDR3 protein. Of 93,000 or so distinct CDR3 sequences listed, about half are singletons. Sequencing was carried out using blood. All receptors come from a middle-aged man with Graves' hyperthyroidism.

This sequence joins TRBV18 and TRBJ2-5; maybe TRBD2 (6 bases). This CDR3 is 13 amino acids long. Germline CDR1 reads KGHSH; CDR2 reads LQKENI. V lost 6 bases, J lost 5 bases, and 13 bases lay in between. The CDR3 sequence is CASSSTSAETQYF. The CDR3 DNA follows: TGTGCCAGCTCGTCGACTAGTGCCGAGACCCAGTACTTC.

This clonotype was detected only a few times. The V call is TRBV3-1, the J call TRBJ1-1; 7 nucleotides line up with TRBD1. The V segment lost 0 bases and the J segment 4 bases; nucleotides outside the gene matches: 2. The germline gives CDR1 LGHDT, CDR2 YNNKEL (reference sequence). The CDR3 is 14 residues long. The CDR3 DNA is TGTGCCAGCAGCCAAGATAACAGGGGCACTGAAGCTTTCTTT. This gives the protein CASSQDNRGTEAFF.

This clonotype occurred once. The chain carries TRBV24-1 and TRBJ2-1, with D tentatively TRBD2 (5 bases). The CDR3 is 17 residues long. V gave up 4 bases and J gave up 4 bases, with 19 bases separating them. Germline CDR1 KGHDR, CDR2 SFDVKD. CDR3 amino acids: CATSEKPSSRRYNEQFF. CDR3 nucleotide sequence: TGTGCCACCAGTGAAAAACCCAGCTCGAGGAGGTACAATGAGCAGTTCTTC.

V is TRBV7-2 and J is TRBJ2-6; 7 bases fit TRBD2. In germline, CDR1 is SGHTA, CDR2 FQGNSA. The trim removed 0 bases at V and 0 bases at J, leaving 8 bases unmatched. This CDR3 has 19 residues. CDR3 nucleotides: TGTGCCAGCAGCTTAGCCCTAGCGGTGATGAACTCTGGGGCCAACGTCCTGACTTTC. The encoded protein is CASSLALAVMNSGANVLTF.

V and J are TRBV7-6 and TRBJ2-1; TRBD2 is a possible D gene (6 bases). Trimming pared 6 bases from V and 5 bases from J, leaving 14 bases between. CDR1 and CDR2 from the germline V gene are SGHVS and FNYEAQ. The CDR3 contains 14 residues. The CDR3 nucleotides read TGTGCCAGCAGACCGGGACTCCTCGACAATGAGCAGTTCTTC. Translating it yields CASRPGLLDNEQFF. Together with reference TRBV7-6 and TRBJ2-1, the CDR3 gives the full variable domain: GAGVSQSPRYKVTKRGQDVALRCDPISGHVSLYWYRQALGQGPEFLTYFNYEAQQDKSGLPNDRFSAERPEGSISTLTIQRTEQRDSAMYRCASRPGLLDNEQFFGPGTRLTVL.

The rearrangement links TRBV20-1 to TRBJ2-3; 8 bases agree with TRBD2. V shed 6 bases, J shed 4 bases, and the junction held 9 bases outside the gene matches. From germline, CDR1 is DFQATT and CDR2 SNEGSKA (reference sequence). This CDR3 contains 14 residues. DNA for the CDR3: TGCAGTGCACCTACTAGCGGCCCGCCAGATACGCAGTATTTT. Translating gives CSAPTSGPPDTQYF.

On this clonotype: The junction departs from germline at one end; a sequencing error may be responsible. The V and J genes are TRBV7-9 and TRBJ2-2; TRBD1 matches 9 bases. CDR1 SEHNR and CDR2 FQNEAQ come from the germline V gene (reference sequence). This CDR3 contains 12 residues. The CDR3 region has the DNA TGTGCCAGCAGCTTAGATACCGGGACAGGGTATTTT. Protein: CASSLDTGTGYF.

Note on this clonotype: An end of the junction does not agree with germline; a read error may underlie this. The chain combines TRBV12-3 or TRBV12-4 with TRBJ2-3; D gene unclear. This CDR3 contains 13 residues. The CDR3 spells CASSPPFPDAQYF. In DNA, the CDR3 is TGTGCCAGTAGCCCCCCGTTTCCAGATGCGCAGTATTTT.